The T cell receptor beta chain under discussion was sequenced for a study of patients and donors after allogeneic stem cell transplantation. This clonotype is medium-sized in the sample. The ends were cut back, 1 base at V and 2 bases at J, with 10 bases in the middle. Germline V lookup: CDR1 SGHAT, CDR2 FQNNGV. The CDR3 is made up of 15 amino acids. Using its own MiXCR run on the RT-PCR reads, TCRdb lists one record per CDR3 protein. Of about 10,000 distinct CDR3 sequences in the sample, about 6.2% were seen once. The clonotype comes from a human donor who was either an allogeneic HSCT recipient or a stem cell or donor lymphocyte infusion donor (not recorded which). It is not recorded whose cells these are; they may come from a transplant donor. Material for sequencing was blood, either unsorted or a sorted T cell fraction (not recorded which). The rearrangement uses TRBV11-2 and TRBJ2-3; maybe TRBD1 (5 bases). CDR3: CASSLANRLTDTQYF. The CDR3 nucleotides are TGTGCCAGCAGCTTAGCAAACAGGCTCACAGATACGCAGTATTTT.